These 11 T cell receptor beta chains share one sample of origin, sequenced in a study of T cell responses to AZD1222 COVID-19 vaccine (dated by TCRdb to the early 2020s). The library was prepared using the immunoSEQ multiplex PCR assay. This immuneACCESS table, as held by TCRdb, lists in-frame sequences with V and J called but not all clones. Of the missing ones, under half trace to an unresolved V gene in checked studies; the others have no known cause. In this sample the table shows about 260,000 clones, approximately 95% of which occur a single time. The ten largest account for around 0.57% of the sample. Interpreted using the paper, the time point label stands for: baseline before first vaccination. Sequenced here: peripheral blood, sampled on day 0 of AZD1222 vaccination. These receptors were obtained from an adult in good health.

This CDR3 is CASSNMGTAVGTIYF. The CDR3 bases are TGTGCCAGCAGCAATATGGGGACCGCCGTAGGCACCATATATTTT. V and J are TRBV11-2 and TRBJ1-3; TRBD1 might be the D (5 bases). The CDR3 loop spans 15 amino acids. Trimming stripped 5 bases from V and 9 bases from J, with 20 bases between. The germline CDR1 and CDR2 sequences are SGHAT and FQNNGV.

The chain couples TRBV29-1 to TRBJ2-5; D gene uncertain. Germline loops: CDR1 SQVTM, CDR2 ANQGSEA. The CDR3 sequence is 14 residues long. Deletions cut 5 bases from V and 5 bases from J, with 18 bases between. The CDR3 spells CSVRRLAPRETQYF. The CDR3 bases are TGCAGCGTTCGTCGACTGGCTCCCCGGGAGACCCAGTACTTC.

V usage is TRBV6-5 and J usage is TRBJ2-3, with D unclear. Germline V gene sequence: CDR1 MNHEY, CDR2 SVGAGI. CDR3 length: 15 amino acids. V was cut by 7 bases and J by 2 bases, with 16 bases left in between. The CDR3 protein is CASIGRARHTDTQYF. CDR3 coding DNA: TGTGCCAGCATCGGTCGGGCCCGACACACAGATACGCAGTATTTT.

The rearrangement uses TRBV10-3 and TRBJ2-5; D gene uncertain. V lost 10 bases to trimming and J lost 0 bases, with 12 bases between them. In germline, CDR1 is ENHRY, CDR2 SYGVKD. CDR3 size: 13 residues. The CDR3 sequence is CATRTGHQETQYF. CDR3 DNA sequence: TGTGCCACCCGGACCGGCCACCAAGAGACCCAGTACTTC.

The rearrangement joins TRBV29-1 to TRBJ2-2; TRBD1 might be the D (5 bases). This CDR3 has 15 residues. The germline V and J ends were trimmed by 7 bases and 11 bases, with 26 bases remaining between them. CDR1 is SQVTM, CDR2 ANQGSEA, per germline. CDR3 coding DNA: TGCAGCGCCGCCGGAGAGCAGGGAAAGCTCGGTGAGCTGTTTTTT. Its protein is CSAAGEQGKLGELFF.

V usage is TRBV2 and J usage is TRBJ2-7, with a weak D call TRBD1 (5 bases). The CDR3 has 14 amino acids. Germline assignment: CDR1 SNHLY and CDR2 FYNNEI. V gave up 2 bases and J gave up 7 bases, with 15 bases separating them. CDR3: CASSEIATDLEQYF. The CDR3 bases are TGTGCCAGCAGTGAAATTGCGACAGATCTTGAGCAGTACTTC.

The J gene is TRBJ1-1, the V gene TRBV30, with TRBD1 identical over 7 bases. The germline CDR1 and CDR2 sequences are GTSNPN and SVGIG (reference sequence). This CDR3 is 12 amino acids long. V lost 4 bases to trimming and J lost 5 bases; unmatched junction nucleotides: 4. Here the CDR3 reads CAWTGGGTEAFF. In nucleotides, the CDR3 is TGTGCCTGGACAGGGGGTGGTACTGAAGCTTTCTTT.

The V call is TRBV5-4, the J call TRBJ2-3; 13 nucleotides match TRBD2. V trimming: 4 bases; J trimming: 3 bases; junction bases outside the gene matches: 2. The CDR3 is made up of 15 amino acids. The germline V gene encodes CDR1 SGHNT and CDR2 YYREEE (reference sequence). CDR3 sequence: CASSTGLAGTDTQYF. In nucleotides, the CDR3 is TGTGCCAGCAGCACGGGACTAGCGGGGACAGATACGCAGTATTTT.

A few counts support this clone. The rearrangement joins TRBV7-2 to TRBJ1-3; D gene uncertain. V lost 4 bases and J 10 bases, leaving 11 bases between the germline ends. This CDR3 comprises 12 residues. From germline, CDR1 is SGHTA and CDR2 FQGNSA. CDR3 amino acids: CASSWQEGTIYF. In DNA form, the CDR3 reads TGTGCCAGCAGCTGGCAGGAAGGTACCATATATTTT.

This clone came up once. The identical CDR3 is also encoded by other nucleotide sequences in the sample. This rearrangement joins TRBV5-1 to TRBJ1-4; 9 bases fit TRBD1. The CDR3 length is 15 residues. Germline V lookup: CDR1 SGHRS, CDR2 YFSETQ. V lost 7 bases and J lost 0; bases outside the gene matches: 4. The CDR3 DNA reads TGCGCCAGCTCGGGACAGGGTGCAACTAATGAAAAACTGTTTTTT. Its translation is CASSGQGATNEKLFF. Full variable domain (missing parts from reference TRBV5-1 and TRBJ1-4): KAGVTQTPRYLIKTRGQQVTLSCSPISGHRSVSWYQQTPGQGLQFLFEYFSETQRNKGNFPGRFSGRQFSNSRSEMNVSTLELGDSALYLCASSGQGATNEKLFFGSGTQLSVL.

This chain connects TRBV5-1 to TRBJ1-2; maybe TRBD1 (5 bases). The CDR3 spans 15 residues. CDR1 and CDR2 (germline): SGHRS, YFSETQ. Trimming cost V 6 bases and J 1 base, with 16 bases left between them. CDR3 nucleotides: TGCGCCAGCACCGCCGGAGGGGCGGGTAACTATGGCTACACCTTC. It translates to CASTAGGAGNYGYTF.